The rows below give T cell receptor beta chains drawn from one sample of a study of T-cell reconstitution after alpha-beta-depleted transplantation in children. TCRdb re-analysed the PCR reads in MiXCR, keeping a single row per CDR3 protein. The table records about 830,000 distinct CDR3 sequences, 15% to 20% of them present only once. The sample consisted of PBMCs, mostly from graft donor cells, taken 360 days after TCRalphabeta/CD19-depleted stem cell transplant. The receptors derive from a male patient younger than 18 who had a stem cell transplant for acute lymphoblastic leukemia, so the T cells may come from the graft donor. The CDR3 runs from the conserved cysteine through the conserved F or W. A D gene is named only where the DNA matches it firmly. Some rows mark clone size as missing; the rest say once, few, many or name a class of expanded clone.

clone_size: .
v_call: TRBV7-9
d_call: .
j_call: TRBJ2-1
cdr3_nt: TGTGCCAGCAGCGCGCGCGGACTAATTAATGAGCAGTTCTTC
cdr3_aa: CASSARGLINEQFF

clone_size: few
v_call: TRBV5-1
d_call: .
j_call: TRBJ2-1
cdr3_nt: TGCGCCAGCAGCTGGCAGGCGGGTCCCGTAAACAATGAGCAGTTCTTC
cdr3_aa: CASSWQAGPVNNEQFF

clone_size: .
v_call: TRBV11-1
d_call: TRBD2
j_call: TRBJ2-1
cdr3_nt: TGTGCCAGCAGCTCTGCACCGGGACTAGCGGACAATGAGCAGTTCTTC
cdr3_aa: CASSSAPGLADNEQFF

clone_size: .
v_call: TRBV15
d_call: .
j_call: TRBJ2-5
cdr3_nt: TGTGCCACCAGCCGTTGGGCCCAAGAGACCCAGTACTTC
cdr3_aa: CATSRWAQETQYF

clone_size: .
v_call: TRBV5-1
d_call: .
j_call: TRBJ2-7
cdr3_nt: TGCGCCAGCAGCTTGACGACTAGTTACGAGCAGTACTTC
cdr3_aa: CASSLTTSYEQYF

clone_size: few
v_call: TRBV3-1
d_call: TRBD2
j_call: TRBJ2-1
cdr3_nt: TGTGCCAGCAGTTCCGGACTAGGAAACAATGAGCAGTTCTTC
cdr3_aa: CASSSGLGNNEQFF

clone_size: few
v_call: TRBV5-1
d_call: .
j_call: TRBJ1-1
cdr3_nt: TGCGCCAGCGGAATAGAACAGGGCAGTATCACTGAAGCTTTCTTT
cdr3_aa: CASGIEQGSITEAFF

clone_size: many
v_call: TRBV7-3
d_call: .
j_call: TRBJ2-7
cdr3_nt: TGTGCCAGCAGCTTAACCTCAGGACCGGGCTACGAGCAGTACTTC
cdr3_aa: CASSLTSGPGYEQYF

clone_size: .
v_call: TRBV6-5
d_call: .
j_call: TRBJ1-1
cdr3_nt: TGTGCCAGCAGTTCCCCAACTTCAGGGTTCAGTGAAGCTTTCTTT
cdr3_aa: CASSSPTSGFSEAFF

clone_size: .
v_call: TRBV2
d_call: .
j_call: TRBJ2-5
cdr3_nt: TGTGCCAGCGGGGAGCAATGGGGCCAAGAGACCCAGTACTTC
cdr3_aa: CASGEQWGQETQYF

clone_size: few
v_call: TRBV27
d_call: .
j_call: TRBJ1-6
cdr3_nt: TGTGCCAGCAGTTTAGTCGGGCTGTTAGCCCTCCACTTT
cdr3_aa: CASSLVGLLALHF

clone_size: .
v_call: TRBV6-1
d_call: .
j_call: TRBJ2-7
cdr3_nt: TGTGCCAGCAGTGAATGGGGAGACCTGATGGCTTCCTACGAGCAGTACTTC
cdr3_aa: CASSEWGDLMASYEQYF

clone_size: .
v_call: TRBV4-1
d_call: .
j_call: TRBJ1-1
cdr3_nt: TGCGCCAGCCGAGGGGTCCTCATGAACACTGAAGCTTTCTTT
cdr3_aa: CASRGVLMNTEAFF

clone_size: .
v_call: TRBV20-1
d_call: .
j_call: TRBJ2-3
cdr3_nt: TGCAGTGCGACAGAGGCGGGGACTAGCACAGATACGCAGTATTTT
cdr3_aa: CSATEAGTSTDTQYF

clone_size: .
v_call: TRBV12-3/TRBV12-4
d_call: TRBD2
j_call: TRBJ2-1
cdr3_nt: TGTGCCAGCACAGACGGGGGGGGAGGGCCCTACAATGAGCAGTTCTTC
cdr3_aa: CASTDGGGGPYNEQFF

clone_size: many
v_call: TRBV15
d_call: TRBD2
j_call: TRBJ2-3
cdr3_nt: TGTGCCACCAGCAGAACCAGTCTAGCGGGAGGTATAGATACGCAGTATTTT
cdr3_aa: CATSRTSLAGGIDTQYF

clone_size: once
v_call: TRBV18
d_call: .
j_call: TRBJ2-5
cdr3_nt: TGTGCCAGCTCACCACCGACAGTAGAGACCCAGTACTTC
cdr3_aa: CASSPPTVETQYF

clone_size: few
v_call: TRBV3-1
d_call: .
j_call: TRBJ2-3
cdr3_nt: TGTGCCAGCAGCCACGAACACGGGCGGGATACGCAGTATTTT
cdr3_aa: CASSHEHGRDTQYF

clone_size: few
v_call: TRBV5-1
d_call: TRBD1
j_call: TRBJ2-7
cdr3_nt: TGCGCCAGCAGCTCGAAGCCCCGACAGGGTAACGAGCAGTACTTC
cdr3_aa: CASSSKPRQGNEQYF

clone_size: many
v_call: TRBV12-3/TRBV12-4
d_call: TRBD2
j_call: TRBJ2-1
cdr3_nt: TGTGCCAGCAGTCTGCGGACTAGCGGAGGGGACAATGAGCAGTTCTTC
cdr3_aa: CASSLRTSGGDNEQFF

clone_size: few
v_call: TRBV5-1
d_call: .
j_call: TRBJ2-1
cdr3_nt: TGCGCCAGCAGCTTGAAGGCGTCGACGGTCTCCTACAATGAGCAGTTCTTC
cdr3_aa: CASSLKASTVSYNEQFF

clone_size: .
v_call: TRBV11-1
d_call: TRBD2
j_call: TRBJ2-2
cdr3_nt: TGTGCCAGCAGCAAGGGACTAGCGGGAGTTCGGACCGGGGAGCTGTTTTTT
cdr3_aa: CASSKGLAGVRTGELFF

clone_size: .
v_call: TRBV12-3/TRBV12-4
d_call: .
j_call: TRBJ2-1
cdr3_nt: TGTGCCATCAGCATCCTCAACTCGAACGAAAAGCAGTTCTTC
cdr3_aa: CAISILNSNEKQFF